This T cell receptor beta chain was recovered during a study of blood T cell repertoires in COVID-19 (dated by TCRdb to about 2020). About the investigation overall: Samples covering the acute and convalescent phases of COVID-19 were provided by collaborators in the United States, Italy and Spain. Where available, HLA class I and class II types were obtained from metadata supplied by the sample provider rather than from assay-based typing. The repertoires were released in a freely available public database intended as a resource for research on the immune response to SARS-CoV-2. The prospective study material was composed of cDNA or gDNA derived from T cells, B-cell-depleted T cells, or PBMCs. Sample metadata almost always included a de-identified subject ID, COVID-19 status, age in years and sex. The samples were drawn from the first 160 participants of the ongoing ImmuneRACE study and from roughly 1,300 subjects provided by 6 global collaborators. Subjects who had been exposed to COVID-19, were actively infected with it, or had recovered from it provided the deeply sampled blood TCRbeta repertoires that made up the dataset. General conclusions and limits of the study: The quantity of clinical and demographic metadata differed by source and by participant and was supplied without curation.

Of note for this clone: Its antigen has not been determined. Within one base of it there is no much larger clone, and no base qualities were kept.

Trimming leaves V shorter by 5 bases and J shorter by 2 bases, with the junction holding 4 bases beyond the gene matches. From the cysteine through the phenylalanine, the CDR3 covers 15 amino acids. Only the CDR3 DNA stays, 45 bases, in frame from base 1. CDR1 and CDR2, per the germline V gene, are SGHRS and YFSETQ. The immunoSEQ Assay, a bias-controlled multiplex PCR, was used to amplify TCRbeta CDR3 regions from genomic DNA. In the authors' own workflow: Within the assay, amplification of reference gene primers was used to estimate how many nucleated cells each sample contained. To quantify the absolute abundance of each unique TCRbeta CDR3 rearrangement, sequence reads were collapsed and filtered. For each sample, productive Simpson clonality was calculated as the square root of Simpson's diversity index over productive rearrangements. TCRdb obtained this table from immuneACCESS and retained in-frame rearrangements with V and J assigned. These tables miss some clones; where compared with another copy, unresolved V genes account for less than half of the shortfall, and the remainder is unexplained. V and J calls and clone size are those listed in that table; D and trimming were worked out from the DNA. This sample lists fewer than 250,000 clones; approximately 80% were detected once. Around 7% of the sample is in the top ten clones.

Collaborating institutions collected whole blood in K2EDTA tubes following their own protocols. For TCRbeta analysis, collaborators shipped samples in one of three forms: frozen whole blood, isolated PBMCs, or DNA extracted from either of those sample types. The V and J segments used are TRBV5-1 and TRBJ2-5, with TRBD2 identical over 12 junction bases. This sequence originates from a woman aged 50 to 65 with acute or convalescent COVID-19. The specimen was peripheral blood. The CDR3 reads as follows: CASRRTSGDQETQYF. The sequence in DNA is TGCGCCAGCAGACGGACTAGCGGGGATCAAGAGACCCAGTACTTC.